The 27 T cell receptor beta chains below were found in one sample sequenced in a study of T cells in tuberculosis (dated by TCRdb to 2016 to 2019). What the time point label conveys for this sample: new active TB diagnosis, blood taken before or within 7 days of starting treatment. To prepare the library, the immunoSEQ multiplex PCR assay was applied. TCRdb carries this immuneACCESS record with in-frame sequences only. Its versions omit some clonotypes, under half of them owing to an unresolved V gene in the studies checked, with the rest unexplained. Here the sample has about 35,000 clones; approximately 94% occur a single time. 10% to 12% of the sample lies in the top ten. The input for sequencing was PBMCs, taken at tuberculosis diagnosis. The receptors were sampled from an adult with tuberculosis.

The chain carries TRBV7-8 and TRBJ2-3; weak D call: TRBD2 (7 bases). The V end lost 5 bases, the J end lost 4 bases, and 13 bases lay between the germline ends. The CDR3 is 14 residues long. Germline V CDR1 and CDR2: SGHVS, FQNEAQ. CDR3: CASSPNGGPDTQYF. For the CDR3, the DNA is TGTGCCAGCAGCCCGAACGGGGGGCCAGATACGCAGTATTTT.

This clone was observed once. The genes are TRBV30 and TRBJ2-7, with TRBD2 matching 8 bases. The CDR3 covers 15 residues. The germline V gene encodes CDR1 GTSNPN and CDR2 SVGIG (reference sequence). CDR3 loop: CAWSAIPTNLQRERV. The CDR3 DNA reads TGTGCCTGGAGTGCCATACCTACGAACCTCCAGCGGGAGAGAGTC.

The chain employs TRBV27 and TRBJ1-3, with D possibly TRBD1 on 6 matching bases. V was clipped by 4 bases and J by 6 bases, with 13 bases between them. Germline loops: CDR1 MNHEY, CDR2 SMNVEV (reference sequence). This CDR3 region has 14 residues. The CDR3 is CASSSTGLENTIYF. CDR3 in DNA: TGTGCCAGCAGTTCGACAGGTTTAGAAAACACCATATATTTT.

The chain is built from TRBV15 and TRBJ2-3, with a weak D call TRBD1 (5 bases). Germline V lookup: CDR1 LNHNV, CDR2 YYDKDF (reference sequence). V was pared by 0 bases and J by 4 bases, with 5 bases between. The CDR3 extends over 13 amino acids. The CDR3 protein is CATSRDRADTQYF. The CDR3 DNA reads as TGTGCCACCAGCAGAGACAGGGCAGATACGCAGTATTTT.

V is TRBV6-1 and J is TRBJ2-7; TRBD1 is a possible D gene (5 bases). The V gene's germline CDR1 is MNHNS and CDR2 SASEGT. Trimming removed 6 bases from V and 3 bases from J, with 9 bases in between. CDR3 size: 12 residues. For the CDR3, the DNA is TGTGCCAGCAGAGCAGGGAACTACGAGCAGTACTTC. The encoded protein is CASRAGNYEQYF.

This sequence joins TRBV7-3 and TRBJ2-6; D perhaps matches TRBD1 (6 bases). Germline CDR1 reads SGHTA; CDR2 reads FQGTGA. Trimming shortened V by 2 bases and J by 0 bases, and 8 bases separated the two germline ends. This CDR3 is built from 16 residues. CDR3 DNA: TGTGCCAGCAGCTTACAGGGGATCTCTGGGGCCAACGTCCTGACTTTC. Its translation: CASSLQGISGANVLTF.

This chain joins TRBV5-1 and TRBJ2-7, with D perhaps TRBD2 (5 bases). The germline gives CDR1 SGHRS, CDR2 YFSETQ. Trimming pared 0 bases from V and 3 bases from J, leaving 13 bases between. The CDR3 contains 15 residues. The CDR3 coding sequence is TGCGCCAGCAGCTTGGCCACCGTGGGGAGCTACGAGCAGTACTTC. Translated: CASSLATVGSYEQYF.

The CDR3 nucleotides read TGTGCCAGCAGTTCCCCGGGGACAGGGGCTGGGGCCAACGTCCTGACTTTC. Protein product: CASSSPGTGAGANVLTF. The chain employs TRBV28 and TRBJ2-6; 10 bases agree with TRBD1. The V gene's germline CDR1 is MDHEN and CDR2 SYDVKM. V lost 4 bases and J lost 2; bases outside the gene matches: 5. CDR3 length: 17 residues.

The chain employs TRBV27 and TRBJ1-1; 7 nucleotides agree with TRBD1. V lost 3 bases, J lost 4 bases, and 2 bases stayed unmatched. Germline V gives CDR1 MNHEY, CDR2 SMNVEV (reference sequence). This CDR3 region has 13 residues. The CDR3: CASSLSGGTEAFF. The DNA of the CDR3 is TGTGCCAGCAGTTTGTCAGGGGGCACTGAAGCTTTCTTT.

V gene TRBV30 combines with J gene TRBJ2-4; D perhaps matches TRBD2 (7 bases). The ends were cut back, 7 bases at V and 8 bases at J, with 15 bases in the middle. Germline CDR1 and CDR2: GTSNPN and SVGIG (reference sequence). The CDR3 has 12 residues. CDR3 nucleotide sequence: TGTGCCTATGAGGGGGGGCCTGACATTCAGTACTTC. It encodes CAYEGGPDIQYF.

The chain employs TRBV19 and TRBJ2-7, with D hard to call. Germline assignment: CDR1 LNHDA and CDR2 SQIVND (reference sequence). V lost 4 bases and J 5 bases, leaving 12 bases between the germline ends. The CDR3 extends over 13 amino acids. The chain's CDR3 is CASSSSGPNEQYF. The CDR3 DNA follows: TGTGCCAGTAGTAGCTCTGGCCCGAACGAGCAGTACTTC. The full variable domain, completed using reference TRBV19 and TRBJ2-7, is DGGITQSPKYLFRKEGQNVTLSCEQNLNHDAMYWYRQDPGQGLRLIYYSQIVNDFQKGDIAEGYSVSREKKESFPLTVTSAQKNPTAFYLCASSSSGPNEQYFGPGTRLTVT.

This sequence joins TRBV19 and TRBJ2-5; maybe TRBD1 (5 bases). The CDR3 runs to 15 residues. V was pared by 5 bases and J by 5 bases, with 18 bases between. Germline assignment: CDR1 LNHDA and CDR2 SQIVND (reference sequence). CDR3 nucleotide sequence: TGTGCCAGTAGTGACACCATGGGGCGCGGCGAGACCCAGTACTTC. It specifies CASSDTMGRGETQYF.

The chain joins TRBV7-3 to TRBJ2-3; D might be TRBD2 (5 bases). Trimming left V 1 base short and J 4 bases short, with 12 bases between. CDR3 length: 15 amino acids. Germline assignment: CDR1 SGHTA and CDR2 FQGTGA. The CDR3 region is CASSLMASSADTQYF. The CDR3, as DNA: TGTGCCAGCAGCTTAATGGCTAGCTCGGCAGATACGCAGTATTTT.

The gene calls are TRBV29-1 and TRBJ2-3, with D tentatively TRBD2 (5 bases). The CDR3 extends over 16 amino acids. V lost 1 base, J lost 2 bases, and 16 bases lay in between. Germline V gives CDR1 SQVTM, CDR2 ANQGSEA. The CDR3 is CSVEGLGSGFTDTQYF. CDR3 in DNA: TGCAGCGTTGAAGGCTTAGGGAGCGGTTTCACAGATACGCAGTATTTT.

In nucleotides, the CDR3 is TGTGCCAGCAGTCCGACTAGCGGGGCTACTGGAGATACGCAGTATTTT. The encoded protein is CASSPTSGATGDTQYF. The chain is built from TRBV28 and TRBJ2-3, with 11 bases identical to TRBD2. The CDR3 contains 16 residues. Trimming cost V 5 bases and J 5 bases; bases outside gene matches: 9. CDR1 MDHEN and CDR2 SYDVKM come from the germline V gene.

The chain recombines TRBV10-3 with TRBJ1-2; tentatively, D is TRBD1 (5 bases). CDR1 is ENHRY and CDR2 is SYGVKD in the germline V gene. The V and J ends lost 8 bases and 2 bases respectively, with 9 bases between them. The CDR3 is made up of 12 amino acids. The CDR3 reads CAIGDSNYGYTF. The CDR3 region has the DNA TGTGCCATCGGCGACAGCAACTATGGCTACACCTTC.

CDR3: CASSVGLAASYEQYF. In DNA form, the CDR3 reads TGTGCCAGCAGCGTCGGACTAGCGGCCTCCTACGAGCAGTACTTC. The rearrangement links TRBV9 to TRBJ2-7; the match to TRBD2 covers 10 bases. Trimming cost V 2 bases and J 0 bases; bases outside gene matches: 2. Germline CDR1 and CDR2: SGDLS and YYNGEE. CDR3 length equals 15 residues.

CDR3 sequence reads: CSVDTGANYGYTF. The CDR3 DNA reads as TGCAGCGTGGATACAGGGGCTAACTATGGCTACACCTTC. V and J are TRBV29-1 and TRBJ1-2; 7 bases match TRBD1. In germline, CDR1 is SQVTM, CDR2 ANQGSEA. This CDR3 has 13 residues. Trimming took 6 bases from V and 0 from J; bases not matched to a gene: 4.

The chain couples TRBV27 to TRBJ2-5, with 12 bases matching TRBD1. Germline values: CDR1 MNHEY, CDR2 SMNVEV (reference sequence). This CDR3 has 16 residues. Trimming at V came to 4 bases and at J to 7 bases, leaving 10 bases not matched to a gene. CDR3 region: CASSSPGQGAWGTQYF. In nucleotides, the CDR3 is TGTGCCAGCAGTTCGCCGGGACAGGGGGCGTGGGGGACCCAGTACTTC.

This clone was seen just once. This sequence joins TRBV5-1 and TRBJ2-3; D is unclear. CDR1 SGHRS and CDR2 YFSETQ come from the germline V gene. V was clipped by 4 bases and J by 8 bases, with 17 bases between them. CDR3 length: 14 residues. The CDR3 DNA is TGCGCCAGCAGCGCTAACTCCCCTTCAGGTACGCAGTATTTT. Amino acids: CASSANSPSGTQYF.

The chain links TRBV5-8 to TRBJ2-3; TRBD2 agrees at 7 bases. The CDR3 sequence is 19 residues long. Germline lookup yields CDR1 SGHTS and CDR2 YDEGEE. Germline trimming cut 1 base from V and 3 bases from J; bases unmatched to any gene: 17. CDR3 sequence: CASSLSGMSLRDLTDTQYF. As DNA, the CDR3 is TGTGCCAGCAGCTTGAGCGGGATGAGCTTGCGGGACCTGACAGATACGCAGTATTTT.

The sample holds one count of this clone. The chain couples TRBV14 to TRBJ1-2; perhaps TRBD1 as D (6 bases). V was cut by 0 bases and J by 4 bases, with 12 bases left in between. This CDR3 contains 15 residues. The germline CDR1 and CDR2 sequences are SGHDN and FVKESK. Written as DNA, the CDR3 is TGTGCCAGCAGCCAAGACACAACAGGGCTCTATGGCTACACCTTC. It yields the protein CASSQDTTGLYGYTF.

The chain employs TRBV19 and TRBJ2-1, with D possibly TRBD2 on 5 matching bases. The germline CDR1 and CDR2 sequences are LNHDA and SQIVND (reference sequence). CDR3 size: 15 residues. Trimming took off 5 bases at V and 4 bases at J, with 15 bases between the two ends. The CDR3 DNA sequence: TGTGCCAGTAGTTTCTCCAGCGGACCATACAATGAGCAGTTCTTC. Its protein is CASSFSSGPYNEQFF. The variable domain in full, with the rest retrieved from reference TRBV19 and TRBJ2-1, is DGGITQSPKYLFRKEGQNVTLSCEQNLNHDAMYWYRQDPGQGLRLIYYSQIVNDFQKGDIAEGYSVSREKKESFPLTVTSAQKNPTAFYLCASSFSSGPYNEQFFGPGTRLTVL.

The rearrangement joins TRBV10-3 to TRBJ1-2; TRBD1 matches at 7 bases. J lost 7 bases, V lost 4 bases, and 6 bases had no gene match. The CDR3 has 13 residues. The germline V gene has CDR1 ENHRY and CDR2 SYGVKD. In DNA form, the CDR3 reads TGTGCCATCAGTGTTGAGGGGGCGGCTGGCTACACCTTC. Its protein product is CAISVEGAAGYTF.

V and J are TRBV7-9 and TRBJ2-1, with D perhaps TRBD2 (6 bases). CDR3 length: 13 residues. CDR1 is SEHNR and CDR2 is FQNEAQ in the germline V gene (reference sequence). The V gene lost 5 bases and the J gene lost 6 bases, with 11 bases spanning the gap. DNA of the CDR3: TGTGCCAGCAGCGTGACTAGTTCCAATGAGCAGTTCTTC. This gives the protein CASSVTSSNEQFF.

The V gene is TRBV9, the J gene TRBJ2-7; 7 nucleotides match TRBD2. Losses at the gene ends were 4 bases for V and 2 bases for J; bases not matched to a gene: 6. This CDR3 spans 14 amino acids. Germline CDR1 SGDLS, CDR2 YYNGEE. This CDR3 is CASSSAGLAYEQYF. CDR3 DNA: TGTGCCAGCAGCTCAGCGGGGCTCGCCTACGAGCAGTACTTC.

CDR3 protein: CASSLLANTGELFF. The CDR3 DNA reads as TGTGCCAGCAGCTTACTTGCGAACACCGGGGAGCTGTTTTTT. This rearrangement joins TRBV11-2 to TRBJ2-2; D gene ambiguous. Trimming stripped 2 bases from V and 0 bases from J, with 4 bases between. CDR3 size: 14 residues. Per the germline V gene, CDR1 is SGHAT and CDR2 is FQNNGV.